The 32 T cell receptor beta chains presented below share a single source sample, sequenced in a study of cytotoxic CD8 clonotypes in ibrutinib-treated CLL. Here immunoSEQ multiplex PCR was the method, and the copy in TCRdb shows in-frame clones only, minus some. The repertoire holds 150,000 or so clones, with around 84% as singletons. Sequenced here: PBMCs, sampled after 36 months of ibrutinib treatment. The receptor source for this set is a human donor with chronic lymphocytic leukemia.

This clone occurred a few times. This sequence joins TRBV4-1 and TRBJ2-7; D is perhaps TRBD2 (7 bases). This CDR3 comprises 17 residues. Trimming shortened V by 0 bases and J by 4 bases, and 19 bases separated the two germline ends. Germline V gene sequence: CDR1 MGHRA, CDR2 YSYEKL. The CDR3 sequence is CASSQDPRGAGRYEQYF. CDR3 sequence (DNA): TGCGCCAGCAGCCAAGACCCACGGGGGGCAGGGCGGTACGAGCAGTACTTC.

This clone was counted only a few times. The genes are TRBV18 and TRBJ1-3; the D is unclear. The CDR3 runs 12 residues. V was pared by 6 bases and J by 4 bases, with 7 bases between. Germline V CDR1 and CDR2: KGHSH, LQKENI. Here the CDR3 DNA reads TGTGCCAGCTCCTTCTCAGGAAACACCATATATTTT. Protein: CASSFSGNTIYF.

The gene calls are TRBV5-1 and TRBJ1-5; D unclear. Germline V gene lookup returns CDR1 SGHRS and CDR2 YFSETQ. V was shortened by 0 bases and J by 3 bases, with 7 bases between the two germline ends. The CDR3 contains 14 residues. The CDR3, as DNA: TGCGCCAGCAGCTTGGGTCAGAACAATCAGCCCCAGCATTTT. This codes for CASSLGQNNQPQHF.

This sequence joins TRBV7-2 and TRBJ2-7, with TRBD2 identical over 9 bases. J lost 4 bases, V lost 5 bases, and 9 bases had no gene match. The CDR3 runs to 15 residues. CDR1 and CDR2 (germline): SGHTA, FQGNSA. CDR3 coding DNA: TGTGCCAGCAGCGTGCCGGGACTAGCCATATACGAGCAGTACTTC. Translation gives CASSVPGLAIYEQYF.

V is TRBV7-2 and J is TRBJ1-5; 9 bases line up with TRBD1. Losses at the gene ends were 3 bases for V and 8 bases for J; bases not matched to a gene: 5. This CDR3 contains 14 residues. The germline gives CDR1 SGHTA, CDR2 FQGNSA. The CDR3 DNA reads as TGTGCCAGCAGCTTTAACAGGGGGCCGGAGCCCCAGCATTTT. Amino acids: CASSFNRGPEPQHF.

The chain combines TRBV6-1 with TRBJ1-5; D may be TRBD1 (6 bases). V lost 8 bases and J lost 3, with 14 bases in between. In germline, CDR1 is MNHNS, CDR2 SASEGT. This CDR3 has 14 residues. Written as DNA, the CDR3 is TGTGCCAGCCTAGGGGGGACGAACAATCAGCCCCAGCATTTT. It encodes CASLGGTNNQPQHF.

This clone has only a few counts. V usage is TRBV5-1 and J usage is TRBJ1-1; the D is unclear. The CDR3 consists of 13 residues. Germline loops: CDR1 SGHRS, CDR2 YFSETQ. V dropped 1 base and J dropped 1 base, with 5 bases sitting between them. The CDR3 reads CASSLLGNTEAFF. CDR3 nucleotide sequence: TGCGCCAGCAGCTTGTTGGGGAACACTGAAGCTTTCTTT.

This clone was detected a few times. V usage is TRBV4-2 and J usage is TRBJ2-2, with unresolved D. V lost 0 bases to trimming and J lost 6 bases, with 11 bases between them. The CDR3 sequence is 15 residues long. Germline values: CDR1 LGHNA, CDR2 YNFKEQ. The CDR3 bases are TGTGCCAGCAGCCAAGATCGGGCTAGTTCCGGGGAGCTGTTTTTT. Its translation is CASSQDRASSGELFF.

This clone was detected once. CDR3 DNA: TGTGCCAGCAGCGCGGGAATTTTCGCTGAAGCTTTCTTT. Residues: CASSAGIFAEAFF. The V gene is TRBV14, the J gene TRBJ1-1, with D unclear. Trimming removed 5 bases at V and 6 bases at J, with 13 bases between. Looked up from germline, CDR1 is SGHDN and CDR2 is FVKESK. The CDR3 length is 13 residues.

The chain is built from TRBV4-1 and TRBJ2-7; 11 bases agree with TRBD2. Germline V lookup: CDR1 MGHRA, CDR2 YSYEKL. V lost 0 bases, J lost 0 bases, and 10 bases stayed unmatched. The CDR3 runs to 19 residues. CDR3 region: CASSQEGTSGSLSSYEQYF. The CDR3 DNA follows: TGCGCCAGCAGCCAAGAAGGGACTAGCGGATCATTAAGCTCCTACGAGCAGTACTTC.

The gene calls are TRBV25-1 and TRBJ2-7; D is undetermined. Germline lookup yields CDR1 MGHDK and CDR2 SYGVNS. The V and J ends lost 1 base and 4 bases respectively, with 5 bases between them. The CDR3 loop spans 12 amino acids. CDR3: CASSELGYEQYF. CDR3 sequence (DNA): TGTGCCAGCAGTGAATTAGGTTACGAGCAGTACTTC.

The rearrangement uses TRBV29-1 and TRBJ1-1, with TRBD1 matching over 10 bases. Germline-derived CDR1 and CDR2 are SQVTM and ANQGSEA. J gave up 5 bases and V 3 bases, and 3 bases lay outside the gene matches. The CDR3 totals 13 residues. As DNA, the CDR3 is TGCAGCGTTGAGGGGGGACAGGGGACTGAAGCTTTCTTT. Translation: CSVEGGQGTEAFF. Together with reference TRBV29-1 and TRBJ1-1, the CDR3 gives the full variable domain: SAVISQKPSRDICQRGTSLTIQCQVDSQVTMMFWYRQQPGQSLTLIATANQGSEATYESGFVIDKFPISRPNLTFSTLTVSNMSPEDSSIYLCSVEGGQGTEAFFGQGTRLTVV.

The rearrangement links TRBV27 to TRBJ1-1; 8 bases fit TRBD1. The CDR3 runs to 15 residues. J gave up 5 bases and V 3 bases, and 8 bases lay outside the gene matches. CDR1 MNHEY and CDR2 SMNVEV come from the germline V gene (reference sequence). Here the CDR3 reads CASSFRPGGQTEAFF. The DNA of the CDR3 is TGTGCCAGCAGTTTTCGTCCAGGGGGCCAAACTGAAGCTTTCTTT.

The chain couples TRBV30 to TRBJ2-7, with 8 bases aligning to TRBD2. The CDR3 is 13 residues long. Trimming at V came to 4 bases and at J to 3 bases, leaving 5 bases not matched to a gene. Germline V CDR1 and CDR2: GTSNPN, SVGIG (reference sequence). The CDR3 DNA reads as TGTGCCTGGAAACTAGCGGCGAGCTACGAGCAGTACTTC. Translating gives CAWKLAASYEQYF.

The chain carries TRBV7-2 and TRBJ2-3, with TRBD2 identical over 9 bases. The ends lost 5 bases at V and 2 bases at J; junction bases unmatched: 11. This CDR3 region has 17 residues. Germline V CDR1 and CDR2: SGHTA, FQGNSA. The CDR3 nucleotides read TGTGCCAGCAGCCTTAACCCGGGACTAGCCACCACAGATACGCAGTATTTT. Translation gives CASSLNPGLATTDTQYF.

This rearrangement joins TRBV7-9 to TRBJ2-3; D is possibly TRBD1 or TRBD2 (5 bases each). The V end was cut by 1 base, the J end by 5 bases, with 10 bases between. The CDR3 consists of 14 residues. CDR1 and CDR2 (germline): SEHNR, FQNEAQ (reference sequence). CDR3 coding DNA: TGTGCCAGCAGCTTAGTAGGGGAGAGAGATACGCAGTATTTT. It translates to CASSLVGERDTQYF.

The chain employs TRBV5-1 and TRBJ1-1; D not resolved. V shed 0 bases and J shed 0 bases, with 3 bases lying between them. Per the germline V gene, CDR1 is SGHRS and CDR2 is YFSETQ. The CDR3 spans 13 residues. The CDR3 sequence: CASSLVLNTEAFF. The CDR3 region has the DNA TGCGCCAGCAGCTTGGTTTTGAACACTGAAGCTTTCTTT.

This sequence joins TRBV18 and TRBJ1-1; the D is unclear. V shed 3 bases and J shed 1 base, with 15 bases lying between them. Germline V gives CDR1 KGHSH, CDR2 LQKENI. CDR3 length: 16 amino acids. This CDR3 is CASSPFDELQNTEAFF. In DNA, the CDR3 is TGTGCCAGCTCACCGTTTGACGAGTTGCAGAACACTGAAGCTTTCTTT.

J is TRBJ1-2 and V is TRBV30; D is unresolved. Trimming shortened V by 0 bases and J by 2 bases, and 7 bases separated the two germline ends. The CDR3 is made up of 13 amino acids. Looked up from germline, CDR1 is GTSNPN and CDR2 is SVGIG (reference sequence). The CDR3 nucleotides read TGTGCCTGGAGTGTCGGCCTCAACTATGGCTACACCTTC. Encoded protein: CAWSVGLNYGYTF.

The genes are TRBV7-3 and TRBJ2-1; TRBD1 matches at 7 bases. V trimming: 5 bases; J trimming: 4 bases; junction bases outside the gene matches: 5. Looked up from germline, CDR1 is SGHTA and CDR2 is FQGTGA. This CDR3 contains 14 residues. This CDR3 reads CASSREGAYNEQFF. CDR3 bases: TGTGCCAGCAGCCGAGAGGGGGCGTACAATGAGCAGTTCTTC.

The chain combines TRBV2 with TRBJ2-3; TRBD2 agrees at 8 bases. The germline V gene has CDR1 SNHLY and CDR2 FYNNEI. V was clipped by 6 bases and J by 1 base; unmatched bases: 9. The CDR3 sequence is 16 residues long. The DNA of the CDR3 is TGTGCCAGCAGATTAACGGAACTAGCGGGCACAGATACGCAGTATTTT. Protein: CASRLTELAGTDTQYF.

V and J are TRBV6-5 and TRBJ1-4; 7 nucleotides match TRBD1. Germline V gene sequence: CDR1 MNHEY, CDR2 SVGAGI. J gave up 4 bases and V 6 bases, and 8 bases lay outside the gene matches. CDR3 size: 15 residues. DNA for the CDR3: TGTGCCAGCAGGCGAGAGACAGGGTTTAATGAAAAACTGTTTTTT. Translating it yields CASRRETGFNEKLFF.

In this sample, this clone turned up a few times. The V gene is TRBV13, the J gene TRBJ1-1; TRBD1 agrees at 7 bases. Trimming took 5 bases from V and 3 from J; bases not matched to a gene: 9. Germline loops: CDR1 PRHDT, CDR2 FYEKMQ (reference sequence). The CDR3 has 15 amino acids. The CDR3 coding sequence is TGTGCCAGCAGCACGCGACAGGGAAGGGACACTGAAGCTTTCTTT. Its translation: CASSTRQGRDTEAFF. Variable domain in full (rest from reference TRBV13 and TRBJ1-1): AAGVIQSPRHLIKEKRETATLKCYPIPRHDTVYWYQQGPGQDPQFLISFYEKMQSDKGSIPDRFSAQQFSDYHSELNMSSLELGDSALYFCASSTRQGRDTEAFFGQGTRLTVV.

This chain links TRBV30 with TRBJ1-2, with TRBD1 matching over 7 bases. The CDR3 contains 14 residues. CDR1 GTSNPN and CDR2 SVGIG come from the germline V gene (reference sequence). V dropped 5 bases and J dropped 9; count of bases not matched to a gene: 15. Written as DNA, the CDR3 is TGTGCCTGGTCCGACTACAGGGGAGGTAAACGCTACACCTTC. Translated: CAWSDYRGGKRYTF.

CDR3 in DNA: TGTGCCAGCAGCGCGAGGTGGCAGCGCCCCTACAATGAGCAGTTCTTC. Encoded protein: CASSARWQRPYNEQFF. V gene TRBV9 combines with J gene TRBJ2-1, with D hard to call. Trimming left V 3 bases short and J 2 bases short, with 15 bases between. The CDR3 has 16 residues. The germline CDR1 and CDR2 sequences are SGDLS and YYNGEE.

The chain recombines TRBV27 with TRBJ2-1; 13 positions agree with TRBD2. V lost 4 bases, J lost 8 bases, and 17 bases stayed unmatched. Germline CDR1 and CDR2: MNHEY and SMNVEV (reference sequence). This CDR3 region has 19 residues. The CDR3 sequence is CASSSTSGGAWRVTHEQFF. The CDR3 DNA follows: TGTGCCAGCAGTTCCACTAGCGGGGGGGCCTGGAGGGTTACGCATGAGCAGTTCTTC.

This chain joins TRBV5-1 and TRBJ1-2; no definite D call. CDR1 is SGHRS and CDR2 is YFSETQ in the germline V gene. The CDR3 is 12 residues long. Trimming removed 4 bases at V and 8 bases at J, with 12 bases between. The CDR3 here is CASSLWGGGYTF. As DNA, the CDR3 is TGCGCCAGCAGCCTGTGGGGTGGCGGCTACACCTTC.

The V and J genes are TRBV6-6 and TRBJ1-5, with D possibly matching TRBD1 (5 bases). The CDR3 runs to 16 residues. Germline V CDR1 and CDR2: MNHNY, SVGAGI (reference sequence). V lost 1 base, J lost 2 bases, and 12 bases lay in between. In nucleotides, the CDR3 is TGTGCCAGCAGTTACTGGGACTCTGGAGGCAATCAGCCCCAGCATTTT. It specifies CASSYWDSGGNQPQHF.

This chain links TRBV5-4 with TRBJ2-7; possible D gene TRBD2, 5 bases. The CDR3 length is 14 residues. Trimming shortened V by 4 bases and J by 5 bases, and 16 bases separated the two germline ends. Looked up from germline, CDR1 is SGHNT and CDR2 is YYREEE (reference sequence). CDR3 bases: TGTGCCAGCAGCCCGGGATCGGCCCTCCACGAGCAGTACTTC. Encoded protein: CASSPGSALHEQYF. Drawing the rest from reference TRBV5-4 and TRBJ2-7, the complete variable domain is ETGVTQSPTHLIKTRGQQVTLRCSSQSGHNTVSWYQQALGQGPQFIFQYYREEENGRGNFPPRFSGLQFPNYSSELNVNALELDDSALYLCASSPGSALHEQYFGPGTRLTVT.

This clone has just one count. The chain uses TRBV5-4 and TRBJ1-1; perhaps TRBD1 as D (5 bases). The CDR3 totals 14 residues. Trimming removed 0 bases from V and 7 bases from J, with 13 bases in between. Germline V gene sequence: CDR1 SGHNT, CDR2 YYREEE (reference sequence). In DNA, the CDR3 is TGTGCCAGCAGCTTGGGTCGGACATATAATGAAGCTTTCTTT. It is translated as CASSLGRTYNEAFF.

The chain employs TRBV4-1 and TRBJ1-4; D may be TRBD1 (6 bases). This CDR3 has 16 amino acids. Germline values: CDR1 MGHRA, CDR2 YSYEKL. The ends were cut back, 0 bases at V and 7 bases at J, with 15 bases in the middle. DNA of the CDR3: TGCGCCAGCAGCCAAGATCCACCGGGGGCAGGTGAAAAACTGTTTTTT. Its protein product is CASSQDPPGAGEKLFF.

The rearrangement links TRBV30 to TRBJ1-5; TRBD1 matches 8 bases. The ends lost 1 base at V and 0 bases at J; junction bases unmatched: 8. CDR1 GTSNPN and CDR2 SVGIG come from the germline V gene (reference sequence). This CDR3 is built from 17 residues. The CDR3 is CAWSADRDRYSNQPQHF. The CDR3 nucleotides are TGTGCCTGGAGTGCGGACAGGGATCGCTATAGCAATCAGCCCCAGCATTTT.